The sequence of this T cell receptor beta chain was determined in a study of cytotoxic CD8 clonotypes in ibrutinib-treated CLL (dated by TCRdb to the early 2020s). About the study as a whole: The cohort had about ten relapsed/refractory and around 16 treatment-naive patients; 17 to 18 were IGHV unmutated. Of the 86 participants in the trial, 25 to 30 had longitudinal samples available. Responses were partial in around 24 patients and complete in 2; after median about 5.5 years follow-up, around 15 stayed in remission and 12 progressed. Samples averaged around 280,000 productive templates and 94,082 productive rearrangements. Cryopreserved peripheral blood mononuclear cells were collected before treatment, at response, and at either disease progression or sustained remission. Samples at response were collected after a median of about 13 months of treatment, with a range of about 6 to 40 months. Every remission and progressive disease sample was obtained while ibrutinib was still being received by the patients.

On the study overall, not on this receptor specifically: Baseline clonality was found to be higher than that of age-matched healthy donors and was strongly correlated with circulating CD8+ T-cell counts. Sampling times were not matched between sustained-remission and progressing patients, and lymph node repertoires were not studied. Clonality increased at ibrutinib response, stayed stable in sustained remission, and fell back toward baseline at progression. Public clonotypes were rare and either shrank or stayed stable during treatment, and the rise in clonality at ibrutinib response reflected expansion of private clonotypes.

A MiSeq instrument was used for deep resolution sequencing, which targeted depths ranging from 1 in 1 million up to 1 in 200,000 T cells, with coverage averaging 10x for each clonotype. TCR beta libraries were generated with the immunoSEQ hsTCRB Kit. Per the authors' processing: ImmunoSEQ Data Assistant and ImmunoSEQ Analyzer were used for data analysis, and V, D and J genes were assigned according to IMGT definitions. Clonality, which ranges from 0 to 1, was calculated as one minus the normalized Shannon entropy of productive rearrangement frequencies. Public clonotype analysis was restricted to overrepresented clonotypes comprising at least 0.05% of each patient's repertoire. About 13 age-matched healthy donor repertoires from immuneACCESS were used as controls for clonality. TCRdb took this table from immuneACCESS and kept in-frame rearrangements with V and J called. Such tables lack part of the clones; where checked against another copy, unresolved V genes explain under half of the gap, and the rest is unexplained. For V, J and clone size, that table is used; D and trimming come from the DNA. For this sample the table gives nearly 300,000 clones, of which around 69% were detected only once. Clones ranked in the top ten supply about 5.3% of the sample.

Taken from cysteine to phenylalanine, the CDR3 has 17 residues. Of all the DNA, just the CDR3 is kept, 51 bases in frame from base 1. Via the germline V gene, CDR1 is SGHTA and CDR2 FQGNSA. V is cut by 4 bases and J by 6 bases, and the space between the germline ends is 22 bases. The sample's time point label, decoded: progressive disease on ibrutinib. For TCR beta library preparation, approximately 1.8 micrograms of genomic DNA was extracted from cryopreserved PBMCs. High-throughput TCR beta sequencing was performed on longitudinal blood samples from CLL patients receiving ibrutinib monotherapy. The patients took part in an open-label, single-center phase 2 trial of ibrutinib monotherapy. As for this clone: Its cognate antigen has yet to be identified. Base qualities are not at hand, and no much larger clone is one base apart.

The chain couples TRBV7-2 to TRBJ2-4; TRBD1 is a possible D gene, resting on 6 matching bases. The receptor was derived from a human donor with chronic lymphocytic leukemia. The source was PBMCs, collected at disease progression, from a patient treated with ibrutinib. The CDR3 is CASSYYGQTTGPNIQYF. The nucleotides are TGTGCCAGCAGCTACTACGGACAGACCACTGGGCCAAACATTCAGTACTTC.